There are many counts of the clone carrying this T cell receptor (beta chain). The entry originates in a study of blood T cells in healthy people across ages. A sample-barcoded 5' primer and a J-beta primer mix were used in a second PCR of about 6 to 11 cycles. MiXCR was run by TCRdb on the 5' RACE reads, yielding one entry per CDR3 protein. The sample yields roughly 650,000 distinct CDR3 sequences, 32% seen once. The sample was blood. The receptor comes from a woman of 80 years or more in good health.

As DNA, the CDR3 is TGTGCCACCACCATCGACGGGAACACTGAAGCTTTCTTT. It encodes CATTIDGNTEAFF. The V gene is TRBV15, the J gene TRBJ1-1, with D uncertain. The CDR3 has 13 residues. V was trimmed by 7 bases and J by 1 base, leaving 10 bases between them. The V gene's germline CDR1 is LNHNV and CDR2 YYDKDF (reference sequence).